This T cell receptor (beta chain) was sequenced for a study of T cell changes during pregnancy in multiple sclerosis. Sequenced by immunoSEQ multiplex PCR; TCRdb stores in-frame clones only, minus some. The data hold approximately 58,000 clones, with roughly 89% observed a single time. Trimming took 7 bases from V and 0 from J; bases not matched to a gene: 8. This CDR3 comprises 15 residues. Germline assignment: CDR1 LNHDA and CDR2 SQIVND (reference sequence). Sequencing was performed on peripheral blood, taken in the second trimester of pregnancy. This sequence originates from a female donor with multiple sclerosis, enrolled in a pregnancy study. The chain has TRBV19 and TRBJ2-7; the match to TRBD1 covers 8 bases. The CDR3 DNA is TGTGCCAGTACAGAAGGACAGGGAATCTCCTACGAGCAGTACTTC. Translated: CASTEGQGISYEQYF.